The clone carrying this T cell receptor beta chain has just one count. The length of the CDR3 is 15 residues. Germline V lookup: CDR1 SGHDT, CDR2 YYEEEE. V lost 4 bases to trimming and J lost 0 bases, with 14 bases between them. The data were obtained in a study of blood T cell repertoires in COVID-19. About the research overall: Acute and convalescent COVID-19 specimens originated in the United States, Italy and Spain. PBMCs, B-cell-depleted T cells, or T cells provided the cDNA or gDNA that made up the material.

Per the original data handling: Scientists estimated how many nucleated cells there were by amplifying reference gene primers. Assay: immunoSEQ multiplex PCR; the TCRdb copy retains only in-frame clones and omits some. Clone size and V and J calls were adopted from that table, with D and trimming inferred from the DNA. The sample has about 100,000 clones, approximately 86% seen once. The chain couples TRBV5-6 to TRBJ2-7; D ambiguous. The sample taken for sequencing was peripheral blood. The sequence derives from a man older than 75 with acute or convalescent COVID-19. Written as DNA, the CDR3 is TGTGCCAGCAGCCGCGTCGGCAGGTCCTCCTACGAGCAGTACTTC. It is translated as CASSRVGRSSYEQYF.